What follows are 24 T cell receptor beta chains derived from one specimen sequenced in a study of blood T cell repertoires in COVID-19 (TCRdb year 2020). Libraries were built with the immunoSEQ multiplex PCR assay. The clones in this table, taken by TCRdb from immuneACCESS, are in-frame only. Not every clone is retained; where verified, under half of the shortfall comes from an unresolved V gene, and the cause of the rest is unknown. The sample includes a few hundred thousand clones, with about nine tenths observed a single time. Under 3% of the sample is taken by the ten largest. Sequencing was performed on peripheral blood. Source of these receptors: a woman in her twenties or thirties with COVID-19, enrolled during active disease.

The CDR3 reads CAISVGGIQPQHF. The CDR3 nucleotides are TGTGCCATCAGTGTAGGAGGTATCCAGCCCCAGCATTTT. The rearrangement uses TRBV10-3 and TRBJ1-5; D not certain. V was trimmed by 4 bases and J by 7 bases, leaving 11 bases between them. CDR1 and CDR2 from the germline V gene are ENHRY and SYGVKD. This CDR3 contains 13 residues.

This clone was counted once. J is TRBJ2-2 and V is TRBV29-1; unclear D gene. Germline CDR1 is SQVTM and CDR2 is ANQGSEA. This CDR3 spans 12 amino acids. V was clipped by 1 base and J by 3 bases, with 3 bases between them. CDR3 sequence (DNA): TGCAGCGTTGAAGGGCACACCGGGGAGCTGTTTTTT. This gives the protein CSVEGHTGELFF.

The chain employs TRBV9 and TRBJ1-5, with 8 bases lining up with TRBD1. The CDR3 loop spans 15 amino acids. The V and J ends lost 2 bases and 3 bases, in that order; junction bases with no gene match: 4. Germline V gene data show CDR1 as SGDLS and CDR2 as YYNGEE. CDR3 in amino acids: CASSVGTGPNQPQHF. DNA for the CDR3: TGTGCCAGCAGCGTCGGGACAGGCCCCAATCAGCCCCAGCATTTT. Variable domain in full (rest from reference TRBV9 and TRBJ1-5): DSGVTQTPKHLITATGQRVTLRCSPRSGDLSVYWYQQSLDQGLQFLIQYYNGEERAKGNILERFSAQQFPDLHSELNLSSLELGDSALYFCASSVGTGPNQPQHFGDGTRLSIL.

The genes are TRBV11-2 and TRBJ2-1; D not resolved. This CDR3 has 14 amino acids. Germline V lookup: CDR1 SGHAT, CDR2 FQNNGV. V lost 5 bases and J lost 7, with 15 bases in between. The chain's CDR3 is CASSADWVGNEQFF. The CDR3 region has the DNA TGTGCCAGCAGCGCCGACTGGGTTGGGAATGAGCAGTTCTTC.

The gene calls are TRBV5-6 and TRBJ2-3; D not resolved. Germline V CDR1 and CDR2: SGHDT, YYEEEE. The CDR3 is 14 residues long. V was cut by 4 bases and J by 3 bases, with 12 bases left in between. This chain's CDR3 is CASSPVGLTDTQYF. The DNA for the CDR3 is TGTGCCAGCAGCCCTGTCGGTTTAACAGATACGCAGTATTTT.

V usage is TRBV15 and J usage is TRBJ2-1; D possibly corresponds to TRBD2 (6 bases). CDR1 and CDR2 (germline): LNHNV, YYDKDF (reference sequence). Trimming took 0 bases from V and 0 from J, leaving 9 bases between them. The CDR3 extends over 16 amino acids. In DNA form, the CDR3 reads TGTGCCACCAGCAGAGAGGGGGGTTACTCCTACAATGAGCAGTTCTTC. This gives the protein CATSREGGYSYNEQFF. The full variable domain, with the rest looked up from reference TRBV15 and TRBJ2-1, is DAMVIQNPRYQVTQFGKPVTLSCSQTLNHNVMYWYQQKSSQAPKLLFHYYDKDFNNEADTPDNFQSRRPNTSFCFLDIRSPGLGDTAMYLCATSREGGYSYNEQFFGPGTRLTVL.

This clone showed up just a few times. This rearrangement joins TRBV28 to TRBJ1-2, with a weak D call TRBD1 (5 bases). The CDR3 runs 14 residues. Germline CDR1 MDHEN, CDR2 SYDVKM. Trimming left V 8 bases short and J 4 bases short, with 17 bases between. CDR3: CASLPTGQGYGYTF. As DNA, the CDR3 is TGTGCCAGCTTGCCGACCGGGCAGGGCTATGGCTACACCTTC.

The rearrangement joins TRBV28 to TRBJ2-5; TRBD2 matches 10 bases. V was clipped by 2 bases and J by 0 bases; unmatched bases: 3. There are 16 residues in the CDR3. Germline V CDR1 and CDR2: MDHEN, SYDVKM. CDR3 residues: CASSLILAGNQETQYF. In DNA, the CDR3 is TGTGCCAGCAGTTTAATACTAGCGGGGAACCAAGAGACCCAGTACTTC. Variable domain in full (rest from reference TRBV28 and TRBJ2-5): DVKVTQSSRYLVKRTGEKVFLECVQDMDHENMFWYRQDPGLGLRLIYFSYDVKMKEKGDIPEGYSVSREKKERFSLILESASTNQTSMYLCASSLILAGNQETQYFGPGTRLLVL.

V is TRBV10-3 and J is TRBJ1-3, with 7 bases lining up with TRBD1. The CDR3 spans 15 residues. V dropped 8 bases and J dropped 0; count of bases not matched to a gene: 7. Looked up from germline, CDR1 is ENHRY and CDR2 is SYGVKD. Here the CDR3 reads CAIRPGQNSGNTIYF. In DNA form, the CDR3 reads TGTGCCATCCGCCCGGGACAGAACTCTGGAAACACCATATATTTT.

This clone has a single count. The J gene is TRBJ2-1, the V gene TRBV5-1; 10 positions match TRBD2. The germline V gene has CDR1 SGHRS and CDR2 YFSETQ. This CDR3 is 15 amino acids long. V shed 1 base and J 7 bases; nucleotides not matched to a gene: 5. In nucleotides, the CDR3 is TGCGCCAGCAGCTTGAAACTAGCGGGAACGAATGAGCAGTTCTTC. Its translation: CASSLKLAGTNEQFF.

This sequence joins TRBV11-2 and TRBJ1-5; no clear D gene. The V and J ends lost 7 bases and 2 bases respectively, with 18 bases between them. The germline gives CDR1 SGHAT, CDR2 FQNNGV. The CDR3 contains 16 residues. The CDR3 is CASNHRSGIRNQPQHF. The CDR3 DNA is TGTGCCAGCAACCACCGGTCGGGTATTCGCAATCAGCCCCAGCATTTT.

This chain connects TRBV27 to TRBJ1-1, with D possibly being TRBD1 (6 bases). The CDR3 length is 12 residues. Between the trimmed V and J ends, which lost 8 bases and 5 bases, there was a span of 12 bases. Germline lookup yields CDR1 MNHEY and CDR2 SMNVEV (reference sequence). CDR3 sequence: CASRQGLTEAFF. The CDR3 DNA is TGTGCCAGCCGCCAGGGGCTGACTGAAGCTTTCTTT.

This chain uses TRBV7-9 with TRBJ1-1, with D perhaps matching TRBD1 (5 bases). Trimming removed 1 base from V and 10 bases from J, with 7 bases in between. Looked up from germline, CDR1 is SEHNR and CDR2 is FQNEAQ (reference sequence). The CDR3 loop spans 11 amino acids. The DNA of the CDR3 is TGTGCCAGCAGCTTAGGGGGCTCAGCTTTCTTT. The encoded protein is CASSLGGSAFF. The variable domain in full, completed from reference TRBV7-9 and TRBJ1-1, reads DTGVSQNPRHKITKRGQNVTFRCDPISEHNRLYWYRQTLGQGPEFLTYFQNEAQLEKSRLLSDRFSAERPKGSFSTLEIQRTEQGDSAMYLCASSLGGSAFFGQGTRLTVV.

CDR3 bases: TGCGCCAGCAGCTTGGGACAGGGGCGAGGAAACACTGAAGCTTTCTTT. It is translated as CASSLGQGRGNTEAFF. The chain joins TRBV5-1 to TRBJ1-1; 8 bases line up with TRBD1. The V and J ends lost 0 bases and 2 bases, in that order; junction bases with no gene match: 6. CDR1 is SGHRS, CDR2 YFSETQ, per germline. The CDR3 contains 16 residues.

This clone has a single count. The chain combines TRBV6-2 or TRBV6-3 with TRBJ2-7; perhaps TRBD2 as D (6 bases). Germline V gene sequence: CDR1 MNHEY, CDR2 SVGEGT. This CDR3 contains 12 residues. V lost 6 bases to trimming and J lost 5 bases, with 11 bases between them. The CDR3 region has the DNA TGTGCCAGCAGCACCTGGGGGGACGAGCAGTACTTC. Residues: CASSTWGDEQYF.

V usage is TRBV18 and J usage is TRBJ2-5, with 11 nucleotides matching TRBD1. The CDR3 is 16 residues long. In germline, CDR1 is KGHSH, CDR2 LQKENI. Trimming removed 3 bases from V and 4 bases from J; junction bases left unmatched: 7. The CDR3 here is CASSPTGQGAGETQYF. The CDR3 DNA reads as TGTGCCAGCTCACCGACTGGACAGGGGGCGGGAGAGACCCAGTACTTC.

The chain carries TRBV6-5 and TRBJ1-2, with D perhaps TRBD1 (5 bases). The CDR3 sequence is 15 residues long. Germline CDR1 is MNHEY and CDR2 is SVGAGI. Trimming took off 11 bases at V and 4 bases at J, with 23 bases between the two ends. The DNA for the CDR3 is TGTGCCGTCCGGGACTCCTTTAGAGCCTCCTATGGCTACACCTTC. This translates into CAVRDSFRASYGYTF.

The chain carries TRBV6-1 and TRBJ1-6; 11 bases fit TRBD1. The CDR3 spans 18 residues. The ends lost 0 bases at V and 9 bases at J; junction bases unmatched: 10. From germline, CDR1 is MNHNS and CDR2 SASEGT. CDR3 sequence: CASSEAGQGVAGGSPLHF. DNA for the CDR3: TGTGCCAGCAGTGAAGCGGGACAGGGGGTGGCAGGTGGTTCACCCCTCCACTTT.

The rearrangement joins TRBV5-1 to TRBJ1-1, with TRBD1 identical over 7 bases. Germline CDR1 and CDR2: SGHRS and YFSETQ. Unmatched junction bases numbered 9, after V lost 3 bases and J lost 4 bases. The CDR3 sequence is 15 residues long. The CDR3 bases are TGCGCCAGCAGCTCCTTCGACAGGGATGCCACTGAAGCTTTCTTT. As protein: CASSSFDRDATEAFF.

This clone has only a few counts. The V call is TRBV27, the J call TRBJ1-1, with 8 bases fitting TRBD1. Per the germline V gene, CDR1 is MNHEY and CDR2 is SMNVEV (reference sequence). The length of the CDR3 is 16 residues. Trimming took 4 bases from V and 2 from J; bases not matched to a gene: 9. The CDR3 DNA reads TGTGCCAGCAGTTCGATAAGGACAGGGAAAAACACTGAAGCTTTCTTT. It is translated as CASSSIRTGKNTEAFF.

The chain has TRBV2 and TRBJ2-1; D might be TRBD2 (5 bases). The CDR3 contains 16 residues. Trimming removed 7 bases at V and 4 bases at J, with 20 bases between. Germline CDR1 is SNHLY and CDR2 is FYNNEI. The CDR3 loop reads CASTNGVTVRYNEQFF. The CDR3 DNA sequence: TGTGCCAGCACCAACGGGGTTACAGTAAGGTACAATGAGCAGTTCTTC.

This clone showed up just a few times. The chain recombines TRBV3-1 (or the pseudogene TRBV3-2) with TRBJ1-2; D is unresolved. The CDR3 extends over 14 amino acids. Germline values: CDR1 LGHDT, CDR2 YNNKEL (reference sequence). Trimming shortened V by 4 bases and J by 4 bases, and 13 bases separated the two germline ends. CDR3 DNA sequence: TGTGCCAGCAGCCCCCTCAACAGAGTCTATGGCTACACCTTC. Translating it yields CASSPLNRVYGYTF.

The genes are TRBV12-5 and TRBJ2-7; D ambiguous. V was clipped by 2 bases and J by 3 bases, with 5 bases between them. The CDR3 contains 12 residues. Germline V lookup: CDR1 LGHNT, CDR2 FRNRAP. CDR3 DNA: TGTGCTAGTGGTTTGTACAGCTACGAGCAGTACTTC. It encodes CASGLYSYEQYF.

With respect to this clone: Compared with germline, one end of the junction differs, possibly owing to a read error. The J gene is TRBJ2-7, the V gene TRBV20-1; TRBD2 matches at 10 bases. CDR1 and CDR2 from the germline V gene are DFQATT and SNEGSKA (reference sequence). The CDR3 is 14 amino acids. The CDR3 DNA reads as TGCAATGCTAGTCGGGGGCTAGCGGGAGCCGAGCAGTACTTC. Translation gives CNASRGLAGAEQYF.